This T cell receptor (beta chain) originates from a study of cytomegalovirus exposure and HLA in healthy donors. About the study: Findings of an earlier analysis included roughly 120 million unique TCR beta sequences from 200 million or so T cells.

Study-level results: Later, TCR association rates were found to vary by HLA locus, highest for DRB1 and lowest for HLA-C.

Both 60 Vbeta primers and 13 Jbeta primers went into the PCR. Authors' processing steps: An analysis performed later counted 75 million to 80 million unique TCR beta chains (roughly 11 million of them shared). The data were produced by immunoSEQ multiplex PCR, yet TCRdb's version contains in-frame clones alone and is incomplete. That table supplies the V and J calls and clone size; D and trimming were determined from the DNA. The sample holds about 300,000 clones, more than 80% seen once. In regard to this clone: Its antigen is undetermined.

The study sampled nominally healthy donors, though unrecorded immune exposures were likely. The CDR3 totals 16 residues. Germline CDR1 reads SGHVS; CDR2 reads FQNEAQ. V lost 1 base and J 0 bases, leaving 13 bases between the germline ends. This clonotype originated in a man aged 40-49 years in good health and CMV-seropositive. The chain links TRBV7-8 to TRBJ2-7; D call uncertain. The sequencing sample was made of PBMCs. For the CDR3, the DNA is TGTGCCAGCAGCTTAGGGTCGGGTCAAAGCTCCTACGAGCAGTACTTC. Protein sequence: CASSLGSGQSSYEQYF.